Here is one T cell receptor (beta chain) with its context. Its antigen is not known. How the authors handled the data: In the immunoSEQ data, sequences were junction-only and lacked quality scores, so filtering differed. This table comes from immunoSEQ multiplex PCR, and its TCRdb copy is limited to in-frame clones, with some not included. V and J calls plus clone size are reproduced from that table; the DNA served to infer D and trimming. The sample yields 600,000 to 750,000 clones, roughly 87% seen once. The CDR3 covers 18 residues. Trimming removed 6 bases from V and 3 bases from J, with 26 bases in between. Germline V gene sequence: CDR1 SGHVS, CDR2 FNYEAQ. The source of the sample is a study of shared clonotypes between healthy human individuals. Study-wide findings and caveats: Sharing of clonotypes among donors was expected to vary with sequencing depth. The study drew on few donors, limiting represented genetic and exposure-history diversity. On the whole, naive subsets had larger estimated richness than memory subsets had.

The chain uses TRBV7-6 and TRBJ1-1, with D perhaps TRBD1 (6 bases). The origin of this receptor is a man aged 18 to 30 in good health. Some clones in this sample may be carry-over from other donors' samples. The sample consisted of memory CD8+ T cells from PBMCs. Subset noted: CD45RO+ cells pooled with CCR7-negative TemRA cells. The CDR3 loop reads CASSISGVRAEGDTEAFF. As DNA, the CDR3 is TGTGCCAGCAGTATATCCGGAGTCCGGGCCGAGGGGGACACTGAAGCTTTCTTT.